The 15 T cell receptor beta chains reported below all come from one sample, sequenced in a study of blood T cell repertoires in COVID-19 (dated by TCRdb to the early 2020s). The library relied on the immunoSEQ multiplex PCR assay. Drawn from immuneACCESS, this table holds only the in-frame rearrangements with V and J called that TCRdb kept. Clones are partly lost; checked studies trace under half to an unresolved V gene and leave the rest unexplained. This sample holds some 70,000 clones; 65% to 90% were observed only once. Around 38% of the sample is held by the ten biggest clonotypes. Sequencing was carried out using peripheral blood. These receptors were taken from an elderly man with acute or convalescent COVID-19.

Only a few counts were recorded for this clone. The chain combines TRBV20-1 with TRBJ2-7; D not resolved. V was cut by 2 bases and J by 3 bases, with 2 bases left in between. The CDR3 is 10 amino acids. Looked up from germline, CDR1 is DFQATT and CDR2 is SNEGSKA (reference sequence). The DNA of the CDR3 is TGCAGTGCTAGACTCTACGAGCAGTACTTC. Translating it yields CSARLYEQYF.

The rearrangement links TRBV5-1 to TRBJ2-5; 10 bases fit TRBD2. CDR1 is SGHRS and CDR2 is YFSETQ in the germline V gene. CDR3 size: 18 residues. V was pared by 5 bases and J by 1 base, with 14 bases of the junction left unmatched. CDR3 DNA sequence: TGCGCCAGCAGTTCCTCGCCCGGGACTAGCGAAAGCCAAGAGACCCAGTACTTC. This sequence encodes CASSSSPGTSESQETQYF.

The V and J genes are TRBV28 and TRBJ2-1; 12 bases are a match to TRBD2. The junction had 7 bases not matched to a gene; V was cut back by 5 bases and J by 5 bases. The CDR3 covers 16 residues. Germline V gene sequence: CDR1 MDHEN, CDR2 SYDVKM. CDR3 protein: CASSGATSGSHNEQFF. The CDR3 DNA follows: TGTGCCAGCAGTGGGGCGACTAGCGGGAGCCACAATGAGCAGTTCTTC.

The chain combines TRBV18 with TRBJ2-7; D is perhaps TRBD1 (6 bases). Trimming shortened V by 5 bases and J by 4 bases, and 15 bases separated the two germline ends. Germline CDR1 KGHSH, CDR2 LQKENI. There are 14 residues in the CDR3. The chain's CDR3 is CASSTGQMEYEQYF. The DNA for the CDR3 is TGTGCCAGCTCAACAGGGCAGATGGAATACGAGCAGTACTTC.

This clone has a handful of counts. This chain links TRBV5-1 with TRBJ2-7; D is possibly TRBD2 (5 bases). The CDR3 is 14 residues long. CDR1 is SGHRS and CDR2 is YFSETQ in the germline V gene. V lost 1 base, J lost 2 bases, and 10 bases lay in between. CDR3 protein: CASSLSMGAYEQYF. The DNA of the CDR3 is TGCGCCAGCAGCTTGAGCATGGGAGCCTACGAGCAGTACTTC.

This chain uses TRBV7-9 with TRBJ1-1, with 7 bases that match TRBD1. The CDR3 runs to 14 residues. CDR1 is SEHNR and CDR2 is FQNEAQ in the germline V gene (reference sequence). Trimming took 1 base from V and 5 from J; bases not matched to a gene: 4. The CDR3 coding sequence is TGTGCCAGCAGCTTAGAACAGGGGCGGACTGAAGCTTTCTTT. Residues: CASSLEQGRTEAFF.

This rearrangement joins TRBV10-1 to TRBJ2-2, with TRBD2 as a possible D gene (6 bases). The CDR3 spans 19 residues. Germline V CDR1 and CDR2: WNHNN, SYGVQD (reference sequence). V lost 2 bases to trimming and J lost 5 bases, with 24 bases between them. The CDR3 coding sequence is TGCGCCAGCAGTGAGACCTCGTGGAGGGGAGGAGGTAGGACCGGGGAGCTGTTTTTT. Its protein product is CASSETSWRGGGRTGELFF.

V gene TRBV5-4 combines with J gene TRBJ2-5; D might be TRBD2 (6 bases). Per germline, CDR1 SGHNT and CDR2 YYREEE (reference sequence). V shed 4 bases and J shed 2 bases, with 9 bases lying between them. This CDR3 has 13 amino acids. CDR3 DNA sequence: TGTGCCAGCAGCGCGGGATTACAAGAGACCCAGTACTTC. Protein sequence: CASSAGLQETQYF. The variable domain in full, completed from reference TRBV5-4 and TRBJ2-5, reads ETGVTQSPTHLIKTRGQQVTLRCSSQSGHNTVSWYQQALGQGPQFIFQYYREEENGRGNFPPRFSGLQFPNYSSELNVNALELDDSALYLCASSAGLQETQYFGPGTRLLVL.

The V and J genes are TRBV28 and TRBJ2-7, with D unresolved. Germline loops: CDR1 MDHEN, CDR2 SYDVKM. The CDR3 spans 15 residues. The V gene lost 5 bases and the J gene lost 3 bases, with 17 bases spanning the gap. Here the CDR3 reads CASSRLIAPFYEQYF. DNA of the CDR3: TGTGCCAGCAGTCGACTTATAGCTCCGTTCTACGAGCAGTACTTC. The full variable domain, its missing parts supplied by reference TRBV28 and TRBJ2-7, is DVKVTQSSRYLVKRTGEKVFLECVQDMDHENMFWYRQDPGLGLRLIYFSYDVKMKEKGDIPEGYSVSREKKERFSLILESASTNQTSMYLCASSRLIAPFYEQYFGPGTRLTVT.

The CDR3 spells CASIEGSSNQPQHF. The DNA of the CDR3 is TGTGCCAGCATTGAGGGCAGTAGCAATCAGCCCCAGCATTTT. This chain connects TRBV28 to TRBJ1-5; D is unclear. Trimming stripped 7 bases from V and 0 bases from J, with 10 bases between. The CDR3 length is 14 residues. CDR1 and CDR2 (germline): MDHEN, SYDVKM.

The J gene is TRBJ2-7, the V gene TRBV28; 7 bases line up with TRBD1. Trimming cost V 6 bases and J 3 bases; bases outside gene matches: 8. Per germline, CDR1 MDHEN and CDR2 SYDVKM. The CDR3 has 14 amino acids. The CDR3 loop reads CASRIPGQNYEQYF. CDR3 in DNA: TGTGCCAGCAGGATACCGGGACAGAACTACGAGCAGTACTTC.

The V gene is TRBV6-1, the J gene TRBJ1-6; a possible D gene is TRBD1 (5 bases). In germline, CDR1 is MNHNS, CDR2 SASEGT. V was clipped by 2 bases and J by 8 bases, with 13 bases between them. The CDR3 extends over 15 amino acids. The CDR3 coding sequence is TGTGCCAGCAGTGAAACCGGCAGGGCCCATTCACCCCTCCACTTT. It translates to CASSETGRAHSPLHF.

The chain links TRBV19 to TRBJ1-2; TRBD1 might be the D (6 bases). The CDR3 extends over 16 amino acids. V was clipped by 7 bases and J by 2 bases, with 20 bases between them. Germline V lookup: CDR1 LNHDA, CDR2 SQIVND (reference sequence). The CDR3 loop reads CASIGFKDSPNYGYTF. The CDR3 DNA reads TGTGCCAGTATAGGGTTTAAGGACAGTCCCAACTATGGCTACACCTTC.

CDR3 loop: CASSVQGHSNQPQHF. The CDR3 coding sequence is TGTGCCAGCAGTGTTCAGGGTCATAGCAATCAGCCCCAGCATTTT. The rearrangement uses TRBV6-2 or TRBV6-3 and TRBJ1-5, with D possibly matching TRBD1 (5 bases). The germline gives CDR1 MNHEY, CDR2 SVGEGT. The CDR3 is 15 residues long. The V and J ends lost 5 bases and 0 bases respectively, with 11 bases between them.

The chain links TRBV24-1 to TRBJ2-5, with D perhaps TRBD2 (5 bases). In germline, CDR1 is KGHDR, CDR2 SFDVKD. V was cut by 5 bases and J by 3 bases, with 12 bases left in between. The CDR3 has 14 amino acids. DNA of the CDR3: TGTGCCACCAGTGGCGGGTCAGGAGAAGAGACCCAGTACTTC. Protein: CATSGGSGEETQYF.